The clone carrying this T cell receptor beta chain was observed at least ten times. The antigen is undetermined. The CDR3 is made up of 15 amino acids. Germline values: CDR1 SGHTA, CDR2 FQGNSA. With V trimmed by 5 bases and J by 3 bases, 7 bases remained unmatched. TCRdb's table, derived via immunoSEQ multiplex PCR, lists solely in-frame clones and lacks some. The repertoire consists of several thousand clones, none detected only once. This sample is part of a study of T cells after posttransplantation cyclophosphamide. Treatment was busulfan-fludarabine conditioning, a marrow graft, and cyclophosphamide on days +3 and +4. Study results and caveats: TRB clonality was highly associated with recipient CMV seropositivity and reactivation. Blood and skin or GI T cell repertoires showed limited TRB overlap.

The chain carries TRBV7-2 and TRBJ1-5, with 7 positions matching TRBD1. The sequence derives from a male patient in his fifties or sixties who received an allogeneic stem cell transplant from a related donor and was CMV-positive. Some T cells may be provided by the graft donor. Material: PBMCs, obtained roughly 340 days after allogeneic stem cell transplant with posttransplant cyclophosphamide. The CDR3 sequence: CASSALGQVNQPQHF. CDR3 in DNA: TGTGCCAGCAGCGCCCTCGGACAGGTCAATCAGCCCCAGCATTTT.